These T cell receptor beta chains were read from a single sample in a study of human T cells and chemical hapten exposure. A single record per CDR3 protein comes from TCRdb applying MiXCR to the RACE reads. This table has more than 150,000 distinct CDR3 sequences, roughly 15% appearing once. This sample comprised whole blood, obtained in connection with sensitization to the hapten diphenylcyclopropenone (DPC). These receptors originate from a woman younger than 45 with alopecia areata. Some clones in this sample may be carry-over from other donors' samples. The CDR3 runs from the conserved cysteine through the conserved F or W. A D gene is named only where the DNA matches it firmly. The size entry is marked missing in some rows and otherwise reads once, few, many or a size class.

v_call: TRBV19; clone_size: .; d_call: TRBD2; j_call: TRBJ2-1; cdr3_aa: CASSSPGGRNEQFF; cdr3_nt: TGTGCCAGTAGTTCCCCGGGAGGGCGCAATGAGCAGTTCTTC
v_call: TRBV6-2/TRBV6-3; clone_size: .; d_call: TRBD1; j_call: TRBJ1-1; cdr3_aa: CAGRQGPVF; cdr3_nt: TGTGCCGGACGACAGGGACCGGTATTT
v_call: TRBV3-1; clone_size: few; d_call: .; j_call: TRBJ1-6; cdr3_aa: CASSHWDWQTGNSPLHF; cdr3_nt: TGTGCCAGCAGCCACTGGGATTGGCAAACGGGTAATTCACCCCTCCACTTT
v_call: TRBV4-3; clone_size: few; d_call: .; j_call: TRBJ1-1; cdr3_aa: CASSLSPQIIGAEAFF; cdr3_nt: TGCGCCAGCAGCCTATCCCCACAGATAATTGGCGCTGAAGCTTTCTTT
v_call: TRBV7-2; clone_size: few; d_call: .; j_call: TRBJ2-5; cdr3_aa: CASSLGGGTQYF; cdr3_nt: TGTGCCAGCAGCTTAGGGGGAGGGACCCAGTACTTC
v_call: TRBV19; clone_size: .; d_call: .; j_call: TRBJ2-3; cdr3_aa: CASSMGTSSDTQYF; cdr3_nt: TGTGCCAGTAGTATGGGAACTAGCTCAGATACGCAGTATTTT
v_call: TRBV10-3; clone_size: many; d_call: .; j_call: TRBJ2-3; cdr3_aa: CAIGTGSTDTQYF; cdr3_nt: TGTGCCATCGGGACGGGGAGCACAGATACGCAGTATTTT
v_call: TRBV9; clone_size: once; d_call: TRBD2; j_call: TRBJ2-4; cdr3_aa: CASSVGLARVVENIQYF; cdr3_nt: TGTGCCAGCAGCGTCGGACTAGCGCGAGTAGTAGAAAACATTCAGTACTTC
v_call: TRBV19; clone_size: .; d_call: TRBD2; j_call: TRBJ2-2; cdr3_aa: CASSIATSGPGGELFF; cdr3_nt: TGTGCCAGTAGTATCGCGACTAGCGGACCTGGAGGGGAGCTGTTTTTT
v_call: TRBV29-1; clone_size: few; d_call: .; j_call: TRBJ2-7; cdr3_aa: CSAQEGPYEQYF; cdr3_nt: TGCAGCGCCCAGGAGGGGCCCTACGAGCAGTACTTC
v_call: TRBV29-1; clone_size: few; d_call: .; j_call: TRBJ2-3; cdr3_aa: CSVVKGADTQYF; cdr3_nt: TGCAGCGTTGTTAAGGGTGCAGATACGCAGTATTTT